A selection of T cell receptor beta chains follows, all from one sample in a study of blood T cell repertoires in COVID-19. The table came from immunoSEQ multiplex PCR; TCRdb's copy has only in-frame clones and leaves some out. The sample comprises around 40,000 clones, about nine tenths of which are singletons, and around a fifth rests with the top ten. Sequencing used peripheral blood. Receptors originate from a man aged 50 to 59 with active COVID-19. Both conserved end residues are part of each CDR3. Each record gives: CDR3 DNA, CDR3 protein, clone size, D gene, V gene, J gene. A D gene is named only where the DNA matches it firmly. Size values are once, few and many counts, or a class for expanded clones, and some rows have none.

CDR3 DNA: TGTGCCAGTAGTATCTCAGGACAGGGGTACAATGAGCAGTTCTTC
CDR3 protein: CASSISGQGYNEQFF
clone size: NA
D gene: TRBD1
V gene: TRBV19
J gene: TRBJ2-1

CDR3 DNA: TGTGCCAGCAGCTACAGGGGTGCGGAGACCCAGTACTTC
CDR3 protein: CASSYRGAETQYF
clone size: NA
D gene: TRBD1
V gene: TRBV7-3
J gene: TRBJ2-5

CDR3 DNA: TGTGCCAGCAGCTTACGTCCGGATGGTAGCGCTGAAGCTTTCTTT
CDR3 protein: CASSLRPDGSAEAFF
clone size: few
D gene: NA
V gene: TRBV7-8
J gene: TRBJ1-1

CDR3 DNA: TGCGCCTCCTACCCCGTGGCAGGGGGATACAATGAGCAGTTCTTC
CDR3 protein: CASYPVAGGYNEQFF
clone size: NA
D gene: TRBD1
V gene: TRBV5-1
J gene: TRBJ2-1

CDR3 DNA: TGTGCCAGCAGCGCATCCGGGACATCCGGAAACACCATATATTTT
CDR3 protein: CASSASGTSGNTIYF
clone size: NA
D gene: NA
V gene: TRBV9
J gene: TRBJ1-3

CDR3 DNA: TGTGCCAGCAGCTCCCGATCGAGCTCCTACAATGAGCAGTTCTTC
CDR3 protein: CASSSRSSSYNEQFF
clone size: NA
D gene: NA
V gene: TRBV7-9
J gene: TRBJ2-1

CDR3 DNA: TGCGCCAGCAGCCGTGACCAGAGGGCCGGCTACACCTTC
CDR3 protein: CASSRDQRAGYTF
clone size: NA
D gene: NA
V gene: TRBV5-1
J gene: TRBJ1-2

CDR3 DNA: TGTGCCAGCAGTTCAGGGTACCTAGCCTACGAGCAGTACTTC
CDR3 protein: CASSSGYLAYEQYF
clone size: NA
D gene: NA
V gene: TRBV28
J gene: TRBJ2-7

CDR3 DNA: TGCGCCAGCAGCCCCCATTGGGCAGGTTCGACATCACCCCTCCACTTT
CDR3 protein: CASSPHWAGSTSPLHF
clone size: medium-sized
D gene: NA
V gene: TRBV4-3
J gene: TRBJ1-6

CDR3 DNA: TGTGCCAGCAGCCGGAAGGGACTAGCGCTATCCTTTTCCTACGAGCAGTACTTC
CDR3 protein: CASSRKGLALSFSYEQYF
clone size: few
D gene: TRBD2
V gene: TRBV5-4
J gene: TRBJ2-7

CDR3 DNA: TGCGCCAGTACCTGGATGGAGGGAACTGAAGCTTTCTTT
CDR3 protein: CASTWMEGTEAFF
clone size: NA
D gene: NA
V gene: TRBV5-1
J gene: TRBJ1-1

CDR3 DNA: TGTGCCAGCAGTGAATTCAGTCAGGGTTATGGCTACACCTTC
CDR3 protein: CASSEFSQGYGYTF
clone size: once
D gene: NA
V gene: TRBV25-1
J gene: TRBJ1-2

CDR3 DNA: TGTGCCAGCAGCTTAAAATTAGCGGGAAACAATGAGCAGTTCTTC
CDR3 protein: CASSLKLAGNNEQFF
clone size: NA
D gene: TRBD2
V gene: TRBV7-3
J gene: TRBJ2-1

CDR3 DNA: TGCGCCAGCAGTACATTAGCCCTCACAGATACGCAGTATTTT
CDR3 protein: CASSTLALTDTQYF
clone size: once
D gene: NA
V gene: TRBV10-2
J gene: TRBJ2-3

CDR3 DNA: TGCGCCAGCAGCTCGGGGACTGGCTCCTACAATGAGCAGTTCTTC
CDR3 protein: CASSSGTGSYNEQFF
clone size: NA
D gene: NA
V gene: TRBV5-1
J gene: TRBJ2-1